This T cell receptor (beta chain) was identified during a study of immune cell composition in non-small cell lung cancer. Study-level points and caveats: Squamous carcinomas (about 75%) more often had tumour-associated clones >0.5% than adenocarcinomas (roughly 33%).

V was shortened by 4 bases and J by 3 bases, with 12 bases between the two germline ends. The CDR3 is 15 residues long. CDR1 MGHRA and CDR2 YSYEKL come from the germline V gene. TCRdb keeps only in-frame clones here, not all; method: immunoSEQ multiplex PCR. The sample comprises roughly 2,500 clones, roughly 73% of which are singletons, and 18% rests with the top ten. The normal lung sample lay at least 3 cm, and maximally far, from the tumour. This clone is labeled large. The target antigen is unknown. These data were also filed under a second study, of CD4 T cells in lung cancer. That investigation notes: Patients' blood was tested for T-cell responses to mutation-encoded neoepitopes. Some patients had received nivolumab or pembrolizumab before giving blood.

The receptor was derived from a human donor with non-small cell lung cancer. Source material: non-adjacent lung tissue. The chain combines TRBV4-1 with TRBJ2-2, with a weak D call TRBD1 (6 bases). This CDR3 is CASSPSGAYTGELFF. Here the CDR3 DNA reads TGCGCCAGCAGCCCGTCAGGGGCGTACACCGGGGAGCTGTTTTTT.